This is a list of T cell receptor beta chains from one sample in a study of PD-L1 blockade in urothelial cancer. Method: immunoSEQ multiplex PCR; TCRdb's copy keeps in-frame clones and lacks some. The top ten hold around 8% of the sample, which has about 50,000 clones, 87% seen once. Source: PBMCs, taken around atezolizumab (anti-PD-L1) treatment. These receptors were collected from a man in his sixties with urothelial cancer. CDR3s include the opening cysteine and the closing phenylalanine or tryptophan. A D gene is named only where the DNA matches it firmly. Size values are once, few and many counts, or a class for expanded clones, and some rows have none.

v_call,d_call,clone_size,j_call,cdr3_nt,cdr3_aa
TRBV6-5,-,-,TRBJ2-7,TGTGCCAGTGGCTCCCCGCATCCCATCGAGCAGTACTTC,CASGSPHPIEQYF
TRBV12-2,-,-,TRBJ2-2,TGTGCAAGTCGCTTAGTACCCGGGGGGACCGGGGAGCTGTTTTTT,CASRLVPGGTGELFF
TRBV18,-,-,TRBJ1-6,TGTGCCAGCTCAAGCGTAGTGGATTCACCCCTCCACTTT,CASSSVVDSPLHF
TRBV5-1,-,-,TRBJ1-2,TGCGCCAGCAGCTTGGATCCATTCAGGGCAGAATATGGCTACACCTTC,CASSLDPFRAEYGYTF
TRBV2,TRBD1,once,TRBJ1-2,TGTGCCAGCATAGACAGGGCCTTTGGAGGCTACACCTTC,CASIDRAFGGYTF
TRBV5-1,-,-,TRBJ2-4,TGCGCCAGCAGCTTGGAGGCGGGCCTAGCCAAAAACATTCAGTACTTC,CASSLEAGLAKNIQYF
TRBV6-1,-,once,TRBJ1-5,TGTGCCAGCAGTGAAGGGAGGGGTAGTAGCAATCAGCCCCAGCATTTT,CASSEGRGSSNQPQHF
TRBV2,-,-,TRBJ2-6,TGTGCCAGCATCGTAGTCGGTAGCGGTGGCTCTGGGGCCAACGTCCTGACTTTC,CASIVVGSGGSGANVLTF
TRBV9,TRBD2,few,TRBJ2-5,TGTGCCAGCAGTCTGGGGGGGGTACAAGAGACCCAGTACTTC,CASSLGGVQETQYF
TRBV30,TRBD1,-,TRBJ1-5,TGTGCCTGGAGTGTTGGACAGGGGAATCAGCCCCAGCATTTT,CAWSVGQGNQPQHF
TRBV7-9,-,-,TRBJ1-1,TGTGCCAGCAGCATGGGACAGAACACTGAAGCTTTCTTT,CASSMGQNTEAFF
TRBV28,TRBD1,-,TRBJ2-7,TGTGCCAGCATTTCCCACGGGACAGCCAGCTACGAGCAGTACTTC,CASISHGTASYEQYF
TRBV5-5,-,-,TRBJ1-5,TGTGCCAGCAGCTTAATTTGGACAGCTAGCAATCAGCCCCAGCATTTT,CASSLIWTASNQPQHF
TRBV5-6,-,-,TRBJ1-2,TGTGCCAGCAGCCTGGAGGGGCAGGGCTACACCTTC,CASSLEGQGYTF
TRBV5-4,TRBD1,few,TRBJ1-1,TGTGCCAGCAGCCTGGGACAGTTTAACACTGAAGCTTTCTTT,CASSLGQFNTEAFF
TRBV7-8,TRBD1,-,TRBJ2-5,TGTGCCAGCAGCTTATTTCTTCGGACAGGGGGTCGGGAGACCCAGTACTTC,CASSLFLRTGGRETQYF
TRBV6-5,-,-,TRBJ2-1,TGTGCCAGCAGTTACTCGGCGGCTGGTTACAATGAGCAGTTCTTC,CASSYSAAGYNEQFF
TRBV11-3,-,once,TRBJ2-1,TGTGCCAGCAGCCCAGGGGGGACCGACAATGAGCAGTTCTTC,CASSPGGTDNEQFF
TRBV11-3,-,-,TRBJ2-5,TGTGCCAGCAGCTTACGGGACACACAAGAGACCCAGTACTTC,CASSLRDTQETQYF
TRBV11-3,-,-,TRBJ1-6,TGTGCCAGCAGCCCAACCGCGGGGTTGGAAGACAGCTCCTATAATTCACCCCTCCACTTT,CASSPTAGLEDSSYNSPLHF
TRBV10-3,TRBD1,-,TRBJ2-7,TGTGCCATCAAAGACAGGGGGCAGGGATACGAGCAGTACTTC,CAIKDRGQGYEQYF
TRBV5-8,TRBD1,once,TRBJ1-6,TGTGCCAGCAGCTTCGGGACAGGGGCCTATAATTCACCCCTCCACTTT,CASSFGTGAYNSPLHF
TRBV7-9,-,-,TRBJ1-1,TGTGCCAGCAGCGGTACAGGGTACACTGAAGCTTTCTTT,CASSGTGYTEAFF
TRBV30,-,-,TRBJ2-1,TGTGCCTTAGAGGGGGGGCGCTCCTACAATGAGCAGTTCTTC,CALEGGRSYNEQFF
TRBV6-6,-,-,TRBJ2-7,TGTGCCAGCAGCCCACCAATAATCAGGGGCGGATACGAGCAGTACTTC,CASSPPIIRGGYEQYF
TRBV7-9,-,-,TRBJ1-2,TGTGCCAGCAGCTTAGGCAGGGTGGACTATGGCTACACCTTC,CASSLGRVDYGYTF